This T cell receptor (beta chain) appears in the sequencing data of a study of response to subunit inactivated influenza vaccine. Points from the study as a whole: The authors suggested that every seasonal influenza vaccination recruits few new T cells.

This clonotype has more than one count but fewer than ten. No antigen is known for it. TCRdb itself ran the RT-PCR reads through MiXCR, one entry per CDR3 protein. The sample includes about 500,000 distinct CDR3 sequences, about 15% of them seen just once. Per the germline V gene, CDR1 is GTSNPN and CDR2 is SVGIG (reference sequence). The CDR3 runs to 13 residues. Between the trimmed V and J ends, which lost 4 bases and 7 bases, there was a span of 17 bases. The rearrangement links TRBV30 to TRBJ2-7; TRBD1 might be the D (5 bases). This receptor was obtained from a man aged 50-75 years who received an inactivated influenza vaccine. The specimen comprised CD4+ T cells sorted from PBMCs, sampled around 25 months after vaccination. The CDR3 reads CAWTRVGAWEQYF. CDR3 bases: TGTGCCTGGACCCGAGTAGGGGCGTGGGAGCAGTACTTC. Variable domain in full (rest from reference TRBV30 and TRBJ2-7): SQTIHQWPATLVQPVGSPLSLECTVEGTSNPNLYWYRQAAGRGLQLLFYSVGIGQISSEVPQNLSASRPQDRQFILSSKKLLLSDSGFYLCAWTRVGAWEQYFGPGTRLTVT.